The T cell receptor (beta chain) described here comes from a study of blood T cell repertoires in COVID-19. As for the study in general: Spain, Italy and the United States supplied samples that represented acute and convalescent COVID-19. T cells, B-cell-depleted T cells, or PBMCs supplied cDNA or gDNA.

The count of this clone is one. As processed by the authors: Amplification from reference gene primers served as the basis for estimated nucleated cell counts. TCRdb keeps only in-frame clones here, not all; method: immunoSEQ multiplex PCR. For V, J and clone size, that table is used; D and trimming come from the DNA. The sample has 90,000 to 150,000 clones; 80% to 90% are singletons. V dropped 5 bases and J dropped 4; count of bases not matched to a gene: 4. The CDR3 is 13 residues long. From germline, CDR1 is SGHAT and CDR2 FQNNGV. This sequence joins TRBV11-2 and TRBJ1-2, with 7 nucleotides matching TRBD1. The clonotype was recovered from a woman aged 45-65 years with acute or convalescent COVID-19. Sample: peripheral blood. This CDR3 is CASSLRQGYGYTF. The CDR3 nucleotides are TGTGCCAGCAGCCTCCGACAGGGCTATGGCTACACCTTC. Complete variable domain (other parts from reference TRBV11-2 and TRBJ1-2): EAGVAQSPRYKIIEKRQSVAFWCNPISGHATLYWYQQILGQGPKLLIQFQNNGVVDDSQLPKDRFSAERLKGVDSTLKIQPAKLEDSAVYLCASSLRQGYGYTFGSGTRLTVV.